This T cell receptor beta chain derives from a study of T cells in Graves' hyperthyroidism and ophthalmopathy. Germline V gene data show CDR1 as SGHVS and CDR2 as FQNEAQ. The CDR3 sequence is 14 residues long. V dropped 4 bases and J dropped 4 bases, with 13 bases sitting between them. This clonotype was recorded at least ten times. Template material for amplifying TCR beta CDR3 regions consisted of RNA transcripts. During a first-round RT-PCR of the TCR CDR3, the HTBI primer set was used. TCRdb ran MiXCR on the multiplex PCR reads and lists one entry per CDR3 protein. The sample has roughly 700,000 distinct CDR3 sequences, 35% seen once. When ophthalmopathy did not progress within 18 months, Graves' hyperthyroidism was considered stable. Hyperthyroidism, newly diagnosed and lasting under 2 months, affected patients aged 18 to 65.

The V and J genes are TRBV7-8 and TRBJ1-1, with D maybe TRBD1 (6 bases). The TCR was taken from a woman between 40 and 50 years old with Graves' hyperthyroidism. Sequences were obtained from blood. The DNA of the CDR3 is TGTGCCAGCAGCTCGACAAACAGGGCCACTGAAGCTTTCTTT. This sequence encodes CASSSTNRATEAFF. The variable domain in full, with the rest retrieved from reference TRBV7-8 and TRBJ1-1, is GAGVSQSPRYKVAKRGQDVALRCDPISGHVSLFWYQQALGQGPEFLTYFQNEAQLDKSGLPSDRFFAERPEGSVSTLKIQRTQQEDSAVYLCASSSTNRATEAFFGQGTRLTVV.